What follows are 11 T cell receptor beta chains derived from one specimen sequenced in a study of blood T cell repertoires in COVID-19. The assay was immunoSEQ multiplex PCR, and TCRdb's table has in-frame clones only and misses some. The table records 110,000 or so clones, approximately 85% of them present only once. Sequencing was carried out using peripheral blood. Every receptor here comes from a woman aged 55-75 years with COVID-19, enrolled during active disease.

The chain uses TRBV2 and TRBJ2-2, with D possibly TRBD1 on 5 matching bases. Germline CDR1 reads SNHLY; CDR2 reads FYNNEI. The CDR3 sequence is 14 residues long. V dropped 3 bases and J dropped 7 bases, with 12 bases sitting between them. CDR3 amino acids: CASSEQLGVGELFF. CDR3 bases: TGTGCCAGCAGTGAGCAATTAGGGGTCGGGGAGCTGTTTTTT.

The rearrangement uses TRBV27 and TRBJ1-5; TRBD1 is a possible D gene (5 bases). Germline CDR1 is MNHEY and CDR2 is SMNVEV (reference sequence). Trimming shortened V by 5 bases and J by 5 bases, and 16 bases separated the two germline ends. The length of the CDR3 is 15 residues. The chain's CDR3 is CASSLTARAYQPQHF. CDR3 DNA: TGTGCCAGCAGTCTAACGGCCAGGGCCTATCAGCCCCAGCATTTT.

The CDR3 nucleotides read TGCGCCAGCAGCCTCCTCGGGACTCCGAGGGGGGGCCTTATCCGCGAGCAGTACTTC. Protein: CASSLLGTPRGGLIREQYF. V and J are TRBV5-1 and TRBJ2-7; TRBD2 might be the D (7 bases). CDR3 length: 19 amino acids. Germline V gene data show CDR1 as SGHRS and CDR2 as YFSETQ. V dropped 4 bases and J dropped 6 bases, with 32 bases sitting between them.

The rearrangement links TRBV6-2 or TRBV6-3 to TRBJ2-1; D is uncertain. The V and J ends lost 3 bases and 9 bases respectively, with 6 bases between them. Germline V gene data show CDR1 as MNHEY and CDR2 as SVGEGT. The CDR3 is made up of 11 amino acids. CDR3 coding DNA: TGTGCCAGCAGTTATTCGGGTGAGCAGTTCTTC. Amino acid sequence: CASSYSGEQFF.

V and J are TRBV30 and TRBJ2-1; a possible D gene is TRBD2 (6 bases). The CDR3 contains 14 residues. Germline-derived CDR1 and CDR2 are GTSNPN and SVGIG (reference sequence). V lost 1 base and J 7 bases, leaving 14 bases between the germline ends. CDR3 loop: CAWSALGTSNEQFF. Written as DNA, the CDR3 is TGTGCCTGGAGTGCCCTCGGGACTTCTAATGAGCAGTTCTTC. Full variable domain (missing parts from reference TRBV30 and TRBJ2-1): SQTIHQWPATLVQPVGSPLSLECTVEGTSNPNLYWYRQAAGRGLQLLFYSVGIGQISSEVPQNLSASRPQDRQFILSSKKLLLSDSGFYLCAWSALGTSNEQFFGPGTRLTVL.

In this sample, this clone turned up once. V usage is TRBV3-1 (or the pseudogene TRBV3-2) and J usage is TRBJ1-1; a possible D gene is TRBD1 (6 bases). The germline gives CDR1 LGHDT, CDR2 YNNKEL (reference sequence). V was shortened by 3 bases and J by 2 bases, with 7 bases between the two germline ends. CDR3 size: 13 residues. CDR3 residues: CASSQTGNTEAFF. DNA for the CDR3: TGTGCCAGCAGCCAGACAGGAAACACTGAAGCTTTCTTT.

V is TRBV3-1 (or the pseudogene TRBV3-2) and J is TRBJ1-1; TRBD1 is a possible D gene (6 bases). CDR3 length: 15 residues. Trimming removed 0 bases at V and 11 bases at J, with 19 bases between. The germline gives CDR1 LGHDT, CDR2 YNNKEL (reference sequence). This CDR3 reads CASSQDHRELVGAFF. The CDR3 nucleotides are TGTGCCAGCAGCCAAGACCACAGGGAGCTGGTCGGGGCTTTCTTT.

The chain joins TRBV9 to TRBJ2-4, with 7 bases lining up with TRBD1. The V and J ends lost 3 bases and 1 base, in that order; junction bases with no gene match: 7. The CDR3 length is 16 residues. Germline V lookup: CDR1 SGDLS, CDR2 YYNGEE. CDR3 protein: CASSADREGAKNIQYF. The CDR3 coding sequence is TGTGCCAGCAGCGCCGACAGGGAAGGGGCCAAAAACATTCAGTACTTC.

The chain uses TRBV19 and TRBJ1-5; D is perhaps TRBD1 (5 bases). V gave up 10 bases and J gave up 2 bases, with 12 bases separating them. Germline CDR1 reads LNHDA; CDR2 reads SQIVND (reference sequence). This CDR3 comprises 13 residues. The CDR3 sequence: CATGAGGNQPQHF. Here the CDR3 DNA reads TGTGCCACCGGCGCGGGGGGCAATCAGCCCCAGCATTTT.

The V call is TRBV10-3, the J call TRBJ2-2, with D possibly TRBD1 on 6 matching bases. The length of the CDR3 is 13 residues. Germline CDR1 is ENHRY and CDR2 is SYGVKD. Trimming took 2 bases from V and 8 from J, leaving 9 bases between them. The CDR3 loop is CAISEPDRGELFF. The CDR3 DNA follows: TGTGCCATCAGTGAGCCAGACAGGGGGGAGCTGTTTTTT.

There are a few counts of this clone. This CDR3 is CASSFRGHGYTF. DNA of the CDR3: TGTGCCAGCAGCTTCAGAGGGCATGGCTACACCTTC. The V gene is TRBV7-9, the J gene TRBJ1-2; D call uncertain. The CDR3 consists of 12 residues. V lost 3 bases and J 6 bases, leaving 8 bases between the germline ends. Per the germline V gene, CDR1 is SEHNR and CDR2 is FQNEAQ (reference sequence).